This T cell receptor beta chain was captured by sequencing in a study of cytomegalovirus exposure and HLA in healthy donors. Notes on the study in general: Sequence variants that were highly shared formed a cluster that was likely a sequencing artifact. Reports described diagnosis of cytomegalovirus status by the classifier as highly specific and sensitive. Most of the CMV-associated TCR beta chains (in a later analysis) appeared to be HLA-restricted.

V shed 3 bases and J shed 3 bases, with 4 bases lying between them. The CDR3 sequence is 13 residues long. CDR1 SGHTS and CDR2 YDEGEE come from the germline V gene. In the case of this clone: Its matching antigen is unknown.

Both 60 Vbeta primers and 13 Jbeta primers went into the PCR. Only in-frame clones appear in the TCRdb table, and some are missing; sequencing was by immunoSEQ multiplex PCR. The sample comprises approximately 170,000 clones, about 85% of which are singletons, and 1% rests with the top ten. This TCR derives from a boy younger than 10 in good health and CMV-seronegative. The gene calls are TRBV5-8 and TRBJ2-6; unclear D gene. Sequencing used PBMCs. The CDR3 sequence is CASSYRGANVLTF. The CDR3 region has the DNA TGTGCCAGCAGCTATCGTGGGGCCAACGTCCTGACTTTC.